The 3 T cell receptor beta chains below were found in one sample sequenced in a study of regulatory T cells in long-lasting Graves disease. Researchers made TCR beta libraries by using iRepertoire HTBI primers and running Arm-PCR on CDR3 regions. TCRdb passed the multiplex PCR reads through MiXCR, listing each CDR3 protein once. The repertoire holds around 470,000 distinct CDR3 sequences, with around 15% as singletons. Time point specified: newly diagnosed GD, antithyroid drugs for less than 3 months. The TCR library was made from RNA extracted from PBMCs. These data were also filed under a second study, of T cells in Graves' hyperthyroidism and ophthalmopathy.

Sequencing used peripheral blood mononuclear cells (PBMCs), obtained at new diagnosis, from a patient treated with antithyroid drugs. These receptors came from a woman in her fifties or sixties with Graves disease.

V gene TRBV5-4 combines with J gene TRBJ2-5; 10 nucleotides agree with TRBD1. CDR1 and CDR2 (germline): SGHNT, YYREEE (reference sequence). The CDR3 is 15 amino acids. J was trimmed by 1 base and V by 5 bases; bases with no gene match: 5. CDR3 region: CASSRTGGSQETQYF. The DNA for the CDR3 is TGTGCCAGCAGTCGGACAGGGGGTAGCCAAGAGACCCAGTACTTC.

The chain joins TRBV10-3 to TRBJ1-1; 8 nucleotides match TRBD1. The CDR3 runs to 14 residues. V gave up 2 bases and J gave up 4 bases; unmatched junction bases: 3. Germline lookup yields CDR1 ENHRY and CDR2 SYGVKD. The CDR3 reads CAISEPTGVTEAFF. The CDR3 nucleotides are TGTGCCATCAGTGAGCCGACAGGGGTCACTGAAGCTTTCTTT.

This clonotype has a count of ten or more. The chain is built from TRBV12-3 or TRBV12-4 and TRBJ2-1; D is undetermined. Deletions cut 5 bases from V and 3 bases from J, with 14 bases between. This CDR3 comprises 15 residues. As DNA, the CDR3 is TGTGCCAGCAGTCTAAGGGTGGACGGCTACAATGAGCAGTTCTTC. Protein sequence: CASSLRVDGYNEQFF.